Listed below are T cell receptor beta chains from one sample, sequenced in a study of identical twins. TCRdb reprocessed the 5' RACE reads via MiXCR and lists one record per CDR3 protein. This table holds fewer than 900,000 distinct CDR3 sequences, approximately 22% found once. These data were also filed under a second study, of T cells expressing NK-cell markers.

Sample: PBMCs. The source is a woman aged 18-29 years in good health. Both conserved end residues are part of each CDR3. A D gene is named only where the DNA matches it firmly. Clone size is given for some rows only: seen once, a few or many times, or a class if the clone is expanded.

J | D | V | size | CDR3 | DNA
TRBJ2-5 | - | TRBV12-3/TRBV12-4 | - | CASSLNEETQYF | TGTGCCAGCAGCCTAAATGAGGAGACCCAGTACTTC
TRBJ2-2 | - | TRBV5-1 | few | CASSLVVFTGELFF | TGCGCCAGCAGCTTGGTCGTGTTCACCGGGGAGCTGTTTTTT
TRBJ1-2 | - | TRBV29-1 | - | CTLGSENYGYTF | TGCACCCTGGGAAGCGAGAACTATGGCTACACCTTC
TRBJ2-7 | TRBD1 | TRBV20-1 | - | CSARGDRDSYEQYF | TGCAGTGCTAGAGGGGACAGGGACTCCTACGAGCAGTACTTC
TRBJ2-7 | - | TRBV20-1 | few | CSAAPPPAVSYEQYF | TGCAGTGCTGCCCCCCCCCCGGCGGTGTCCTACGAGCAGTACTTC
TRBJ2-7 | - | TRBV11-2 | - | CASSPRLDAYEQYF | TGTGCCAGCAGCCCAAGACTAGATGCCTACGAGCAGTACTTC
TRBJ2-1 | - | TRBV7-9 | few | CASSGDHGWSSYNEQFF | TGTGCCAGCAGCGGTGACCATGGCTGGAGCTCCTACAATGAGCAGTTCTTC
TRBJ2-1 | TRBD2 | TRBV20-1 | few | CSALVPGGHNEQFF | TGCAGTGCTTTGGTCCCGGGAGGGCACAATGAGCAGTTCTTC
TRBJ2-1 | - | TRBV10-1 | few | CASSQRPLDEQFF | TGCGCCAGCAGTCAGCGGCCGTTGGATGAGCAGTTCTTC
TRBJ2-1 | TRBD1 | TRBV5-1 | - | CASSNRDRFNEQFF | TGCGCCAGCAGCAACCGGGACAGGTTTAACGAGCAGTTCTTC
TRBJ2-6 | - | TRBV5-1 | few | CASRLISGANVLTF | TGCGCCAGCAGACTCATCTCTGGGGCCAACGTCCTGACTTTC
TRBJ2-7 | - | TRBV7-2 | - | CASSLEAVGSYEQYF | TGTGCCAGCAGCTTAGAGGCCGTCGGGTCCTACGAGCAGTACTTC
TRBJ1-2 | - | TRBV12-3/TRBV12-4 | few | CASSTPDGYTF | TGTGCCAGCAGCACTCCGGACGGCTACACCTTC
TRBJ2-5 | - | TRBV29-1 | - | CSVESAEETQYF | TGCAGCGTTGAGTCTGCGGAAGAGACCCAGTACTTC
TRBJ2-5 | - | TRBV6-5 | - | CASSYGSGRQETQYF | TGTGCCAGCAGTTACGGAAGCGGGCGCCAAGAGACCCAGTACTTC
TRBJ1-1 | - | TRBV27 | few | CASSLSGDRATEAFF | TGTGCCAGCAGTTTATCCGGAGACAGAGCCACTGAAGCTTTCTTT
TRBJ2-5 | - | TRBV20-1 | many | CSASRGQETQYF | TGCAGTGCTAGTCGGGGACAAGAGACCCAGTACTTC
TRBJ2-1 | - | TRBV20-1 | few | CSARTTRSSYNEQFF | TGCAGTGCTAGGACTACTCGGAGCTCCTACAATGAGCAGTTCTTC
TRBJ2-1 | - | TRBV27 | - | CASSVSPGREQFF | TGTGCCAGCAGTGTCTCCCCGGGGCGCGAGCAGTTCTTC
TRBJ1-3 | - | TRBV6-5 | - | CASSYGVRNTIYF | TGTGCCAGCAGTTACGGGGTGCGGAACACCATATATTTT
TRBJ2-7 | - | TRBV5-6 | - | CASSLSRLLREYF | TGTGCCAGCAGCTTGTCCCGTTTACTACGAGAGTACTTC
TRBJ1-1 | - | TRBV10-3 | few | CAISRDPTGQEAFF | TGTGCCATCAGTCGCGATCCAACAGGGCAGGAAGCTTTCTTT
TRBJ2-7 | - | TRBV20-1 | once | CSAGDHGKIYEQYF | TGCAGTGCTGGTGACCATGGAAAAATCTACGAGCAGTACTTC
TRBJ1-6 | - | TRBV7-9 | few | CASRPTGTNSPLHF | TGTGCCAGCAGGCCTACAGGGACTAATTCACCCCTCCACTTT
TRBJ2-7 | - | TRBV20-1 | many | CSARGADYEQYF | TGCAGTGCTAGGGGGGCCGACTACGAGCAGTACTTC
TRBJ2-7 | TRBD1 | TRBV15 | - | CATSLDRGIYEQYF | TGTGCCACGAGCCTCGACAGGGGAATCTACGAGCAGTACTTC
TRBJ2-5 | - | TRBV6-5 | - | CASTTGFAQYF | TGTGCCAGCACCACTGGGTTCGCCCAGTACTTC
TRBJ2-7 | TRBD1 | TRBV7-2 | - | CASSQAGQGVSYEQYF | TGTGCCAGCAGCCAGGCAGGACAGGGGGTCTCCTACGAGCAGTACTTC
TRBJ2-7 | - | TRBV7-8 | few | CASSLVDRHEQYF | TGTGCCAGCAGCTTAGTCGACAGACACGAGCAGTACTTC
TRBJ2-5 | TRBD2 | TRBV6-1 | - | CASRGRDYRYQETQYF | TGTGCCAGCAGGGGCCGGGACTACCGATACCAAGAGACCCAGTACTTC
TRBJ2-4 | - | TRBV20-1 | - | CSARSSFEGDIQYF | TGCAGTGCTAGGTCTTCTTTCGAGGGGGACATTCAGTACTTC
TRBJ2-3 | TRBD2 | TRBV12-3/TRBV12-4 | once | CASSFGTTRTDTQYF | TGTGCCAGCAGCTTCGGGACTACACGCACAGATACGCAGTATTTT
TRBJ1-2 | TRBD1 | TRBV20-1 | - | CSAAGTDPANYGYTF | TGCAGTGCGGCCGGGACAGACCCAGCTAACTATGGCTACACCTTC
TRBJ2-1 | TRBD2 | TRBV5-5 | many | CASSLAGTSGSYEQFF | TGTGCCAGCAGCTTGGCCGGGACTAGCGGGAGCTATGAGCAGTTCTTC
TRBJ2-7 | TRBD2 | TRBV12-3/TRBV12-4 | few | CASSAWGGSYEQYF | TGTGCCAGCAGCGCGTGGGGGGGCTCCTACGAGCAGTACTTC
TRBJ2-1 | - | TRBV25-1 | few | CATAVMVYGNEQFF | TGTGCCACTGCAGTCATGGTATATGGGAATGAGCAGTTCTTC
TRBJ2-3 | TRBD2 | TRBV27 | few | CATQRGLSTDTQYF | TGTGCCACCCAGCGGGGTTTGAGCACAGATACGCAGTATTTT
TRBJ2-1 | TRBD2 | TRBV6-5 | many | CASSYVSGLAGNEQFF | TGTGCCAGCAGTTACGTATCTGGACTAGCGGGTAATGAGCAGTTCTTC
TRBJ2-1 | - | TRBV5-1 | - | CASSAGTNEQFF | TGCGCCAGCAGCGCCGGGACAAATGAGCAGTTCTTC
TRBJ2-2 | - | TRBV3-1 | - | CASRNPGLTTGELFF | TGTGCCAGCAGAAATCCGGGACTCACTACCGGGGAGCTGTTTTTT
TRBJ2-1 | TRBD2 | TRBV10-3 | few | CAIRGTSLQSSYNEQFF | TGTGCCATCAGGGGGACTAGCTTACAAAGCTCCTACAATGAGCAGTTCTTC
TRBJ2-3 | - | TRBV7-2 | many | CASSSRGPLDTQYF | TGTGCCAGCAGCTCTCGGGGGCCGCTCGATACGCAGTATTTT
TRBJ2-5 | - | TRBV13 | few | CASSLGGPDQETQYF | TGTGCCAGCAGTCTAGGGGGGCCCGACCAAGAGACCCAGTACTTC
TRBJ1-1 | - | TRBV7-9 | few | CASTVGPMNTEAFF | TGTGCCAGCACCGTGGGCCCGATGAACACTGAAGCTTTCTTT
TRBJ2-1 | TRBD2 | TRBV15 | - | CATSRAGTSGSHEQFF | TGTGCCACCAGCAGGGCCGGGACTAGCGGGAGCCATGAGCAGTTCTTC
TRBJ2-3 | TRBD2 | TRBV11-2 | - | CASSSWTSGGAGADTQYF | TGTGCCAGCAGCTCTTGGACTAGCGGGGGGGCCGGGGCAGATACGCAGTATTTT
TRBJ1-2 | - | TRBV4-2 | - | CASSQGGGTTYGYTF | TGTGCCAGCAGCCAAGGGGGCGGGACAACCTATGGCTACACCTTC
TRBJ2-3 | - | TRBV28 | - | CASRSSRPLSTDTQYF | TGTGCCAGCAGGTCAAGCAGGCCCCTTAGCACAGATACGCAGTATTTT
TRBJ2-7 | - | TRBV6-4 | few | CATLTTGPQYF | TGTGCCACCCTTACCACAGGGCCGCAGTACTTC
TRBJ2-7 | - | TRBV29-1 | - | CSVEDVSDEQYF | TGCAGCGTTGAAGATGTCAGCGACGAGCAGTACTTC
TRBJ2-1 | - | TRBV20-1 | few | CSAKQGSEQFF | TGCAGTGCTAAGCAGGGCAGTGAGCAGTTCTTC
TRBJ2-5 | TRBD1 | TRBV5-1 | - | CASSFDRGGETQYF | TGCGCCAGCAGCTTCGACAGGGGGGGAGAGACCCAGTACTTC
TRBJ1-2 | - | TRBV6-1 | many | CASSTPRTDNYGYTF | TGTGCCAGCAGCACCCCTCGGACAGACAACTATGGCTACACCTTC
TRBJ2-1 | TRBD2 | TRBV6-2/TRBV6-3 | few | CASSSPTSGSSYNEQFF | TGTGCCAGCAGTTCTCCTACTAGCGGGAGCTCCTACAATGAGCAGTTCTTC